This T cell receptor (beta chain) was found in a study of shared clonotypes between healthy human individuals. The wider study: Used for every donor were three CD4 naive, three CD4 memory, two CD8 naive and one CD8 memory plate.

Germline V CDR1 and CDR2: MDHEN, SYDVKM. The CDR3 extends over 16 amino acids. With V trimmed by 7 bases and J by 7 bases, 17 bases remained unmatched. Clones were sequenced by immunoSEQ multiplex PCR, and TCRdb holds only the in-frame ones, with some missing. The data contain a few million clones, around nine tenths of them singletons. V usage is TRBV28 and J usage is TRBJ1-1; 8 bases map to TRBD1. Sequences were obtained from naive CD4+ T cells sorted from blood. Subset denoted: CD45RA+ positively selected. The clonotype originates from a man aged 18 to 30 in good health. The CDR3 nucleotides read TGTGCCAGCACCTCGAACGGGGTGACAGGGGCCGATGAAGCTTTCTTT. Translated: CASTSNGVTGADEAFF.